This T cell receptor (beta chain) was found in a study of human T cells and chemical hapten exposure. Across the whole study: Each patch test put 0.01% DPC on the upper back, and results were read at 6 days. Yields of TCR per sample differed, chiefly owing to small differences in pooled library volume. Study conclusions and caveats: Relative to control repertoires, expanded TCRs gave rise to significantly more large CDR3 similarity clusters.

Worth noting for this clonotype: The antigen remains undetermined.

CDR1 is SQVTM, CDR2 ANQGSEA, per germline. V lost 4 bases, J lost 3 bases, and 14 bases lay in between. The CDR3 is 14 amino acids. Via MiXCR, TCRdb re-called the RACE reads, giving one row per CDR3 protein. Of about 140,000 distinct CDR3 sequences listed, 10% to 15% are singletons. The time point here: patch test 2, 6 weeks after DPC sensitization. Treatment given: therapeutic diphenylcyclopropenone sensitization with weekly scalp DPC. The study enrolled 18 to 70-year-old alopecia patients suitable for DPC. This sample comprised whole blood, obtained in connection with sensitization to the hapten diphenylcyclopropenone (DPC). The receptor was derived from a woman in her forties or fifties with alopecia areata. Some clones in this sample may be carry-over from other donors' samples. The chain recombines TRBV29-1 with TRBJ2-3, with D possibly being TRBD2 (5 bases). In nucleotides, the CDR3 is TGCAGCGTTGGCGGGCCCAGAAGTACAGATACGCAGTATTTT. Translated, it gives CSVGGPRSTDTQYF.